Described below is a single T cell receptor (beta chain) sequence and its context. Generated by immunoSEQ multiplex PCR, the TCRdb table keeps only in-frame clones and is missing some. The data hold 640,000 or so clones, with about 90% observed a single time. The source of the sample is a study of shared T cell receptors in the human thymus. The germline gives CDR1 GTSNPN, CDR2 SVGIG (reference sequence). V was cut by 8 bases and J by 0 bases, with 11 bases left in between. CDR3 length equals 13 residues. These data are also associated with another study on human thymus T cells. This second study says: Healthy Finnish infants undergoing corrective surgery for congenital heart defects provided the donor material. Corrective cardiac surgery supplied the resected thymus tissue. Among unrelated individuals, related research reported thymic repertoires that overlapped highly.

Sequenced: thymocytes. The receptor comes from a boy under two years old with a congenital heart defect. The chain has TRBV30 and TRBJ2-1, with D perhaps matching TRBD1 (5 bases). CDR3 DNA sequence: TGTGCCGGTGACAGCCCCTCCTACAATGAGCAGTTCTTC. Translating it yields CAGDSPSYNEQFF.